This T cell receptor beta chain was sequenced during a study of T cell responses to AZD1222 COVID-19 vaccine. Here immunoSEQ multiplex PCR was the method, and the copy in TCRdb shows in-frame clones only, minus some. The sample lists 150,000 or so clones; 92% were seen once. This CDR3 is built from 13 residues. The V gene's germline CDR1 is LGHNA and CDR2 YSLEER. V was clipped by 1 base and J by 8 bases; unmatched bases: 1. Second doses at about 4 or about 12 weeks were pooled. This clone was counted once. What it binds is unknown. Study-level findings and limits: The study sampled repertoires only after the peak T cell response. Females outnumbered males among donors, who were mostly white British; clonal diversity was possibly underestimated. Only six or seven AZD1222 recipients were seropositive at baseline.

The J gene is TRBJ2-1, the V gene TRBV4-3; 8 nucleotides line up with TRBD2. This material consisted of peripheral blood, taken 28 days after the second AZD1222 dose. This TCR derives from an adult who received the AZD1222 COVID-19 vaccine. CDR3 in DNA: TGCGCCAGCAGCCAAGGGACTAGCCATGAGCAGTTCTTC. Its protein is CASSQGTSHEQFF.